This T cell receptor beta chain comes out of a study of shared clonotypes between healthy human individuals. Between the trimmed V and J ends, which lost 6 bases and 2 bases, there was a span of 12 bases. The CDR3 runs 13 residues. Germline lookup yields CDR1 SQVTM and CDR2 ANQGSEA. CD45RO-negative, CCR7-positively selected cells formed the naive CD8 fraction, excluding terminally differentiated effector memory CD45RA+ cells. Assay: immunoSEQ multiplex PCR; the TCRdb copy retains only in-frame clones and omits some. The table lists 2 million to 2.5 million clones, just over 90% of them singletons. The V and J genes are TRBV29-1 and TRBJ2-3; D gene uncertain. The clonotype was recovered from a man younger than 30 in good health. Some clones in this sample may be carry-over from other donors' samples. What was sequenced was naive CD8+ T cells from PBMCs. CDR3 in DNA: TGCAGCGTACCTAGGACGGACACAGATACGCAGTATTTT. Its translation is CSVPRTDTDTQYF.